The rows below give T cell receptor beta chains drawn from one sample of a study of blood T cell repertoires in COVID-19. Profiled with immunoSEQ multiplex PCR; TCRdb holds only in-frame clones, not every one. The sample lists about 54,000 clones; less than 85% were seen once. The sequenced material came from peripheral blood. Every receptor here comes from a human donor in a cohort sampled during active COVID-19. CDR3s include the opening cysteine and the closing phenylalanine or tryptophan. D genes are given only for firm matches. The listing skips clone size in some rows; elsewhere it reads once, few, many or a size class.

d_call	clone_size	v_call	j_call	cdr3_aa	cdr3_nt
TRBD1	once	TRBV29-1	TRBJ1-2	CSVLHGQEDSFYGYTF	TGCAGCGTACTCCATGGACAGGAAGATTCCTTCTATGGCTACACCTTC
TRBD1	-	TRBV7-2	TRBJ1-3	CASSSRTGSGNTIYF	TGTGCCAGCAGCTCTAGGACAGGATCTGGAAACACCATATATTTT
-	-	TRBV3-1/TRBV3-2	TRBJ2-7	CASSQGDTSMYF	TGTGCCAGCAGCCAAGGGGACACCTCTATGTACTTC
-	-	TRBV5-1	TRBJ1-6	CASSLGGDSPLHF	TGCGCCAGCAGCTTGGGGGGGGATTCACCCCTCCACTTT
-	-	TRBV7-9	TRBJ2-4	CASSLVQVVKNIQYF	TGTGCCAGCAGCTTAGTCCAGGTCGTCAAAAACATTCAGTACTTC
-	once	TRBV18	TRBJ1-1	CASSPRVRSGGNTEAFF	TGTGCCAGCTCACCACGGGTTAGGTCAGGAGGGAACACTGAAGCTTTCTTT
-	-	TRBV5-1	TRBJ2-3	CASSLERRGIGDTQYF	TGCGCCAGCAGCTTGGAGAGGCGGGGAATTGGGGATACGCAGTATTTT
-	-	TRBV7-2	TRBJ1-2	CASSLVRDYGYTF	TGTGCCAGCAGCTTAGTCAGGGACTATGGCTACACCTTC
-	-	TRBV7-2	TRBJ1-1	CASSLGTGMNTEAFF	TGTGCCAGCAGCTTAGGAACGGGGATGAACACTGAAGCTTTCTTT
-	-	TRBV6-5	TRBJ1-1	CASTRGGGDTEAFF	TGTGCCAGCACCAGGGGAGGGGGGGACACTGAAGCTTTCTTT
TRBD1	-	TRBV12-5	TRBJ2-5	CASGLDLTGQSTQYF	TGTGCTAGTGGTTTGGACCTGACAGGGCAATCCACCCAGTACTTC
TRBD1	-	TRBV6-2/TRBV6-3	TRBJ1-2	CASSYPGQGAYGYTF	TGTGCCAGCAGTTACCCCGGACAGGGCGCCTATGGCTACACCTTC
-	-	TRBV9	TRBJ1-2	CASSAQGWGYTF	TGTGCCAGCAGCGCCCAGGGATGGGGCTACACCTTC
-	-	TRBV18	TRBJ2-2	CASSPSGSHTGELFF	TGTGCCAGCTCACCAAGTGGGAGTCACACCGGGGAGCTGTTTTTT
-	-	TRBV6-2/TRBV6-3	TRBJ1-1	CASSYSYRAAFF	TGTGCCAGCAGTTACTCGTACAGGGCGGCTTTCTTT
-	-	TRBV11-1	TRBJ1-3	CASSYRRTLSGNTIYF	TGTGCCAGCAGCTACAGAAGAACCCTCTCTGGAAACACCATATATTTT
-	-	TRBV7-9	TRBJ1-2	CASSPDRGGNYGYTF	TGTGCCAGCAGCCCAGATAGGGGAGGTAACTATGGCTACACCTTC
-	-	TRBV3-1/TRBV3-2	TRBJ2-3	CASSQSTSQYF	TGTGCCAGCAGCCAATCGACTAGTCAGTATTTT
TRBD1	-	TRBV5-6	TRBJ1-4	CASSLRGQTGFLEKLFF	TGTGCCAGCAGCTTGAGGGGACAGACGGGGTTTCTTGAAAAACTGTTTTTT
TRBD1	-	TRBV5-1	TRBJ1-2	CASSPGQGGFYGYTF	TGCGCCAGCAGCCCGGGACAGGGTGGATTTTATGGCTACACCTTC
-	-	TRBV5-1	TRBJ2-7	CASSLVSQGSYEQYF	TGCGCCAGCAGCTTGGTTTCGCAGGGGTCCTACGAGCAGTACTTC
TRBD2	-	TRBV7-8	TRBJ2-3	CASSRETSPLSTDTQYF	TGTGCCAGCAGCCGAGAGACTAGCCCCCTTAGCACAGATACGCAGTATTTT
-	once	TRBV6-5	TRBJ1-2	CASSYSASGGGYTF	TGTGCCAGCAGTTACTCCGCCTCGGGTGGAGGCTACACCTTC
-	-	TRBV25-1	TRBJ1-4	CASSDRVSSNEKLFF	TGTGCCAGCAGTGACAGGGTCTCATCTAATGAAAAACTGTTTTTT
TRBD1	-	TRBV10-3	TRBJ2-1	CAISAGTGASGEQFF	TGTGCCATCAGTGCCGGGACAGGGGCCTCCGGTGAGCAGTTCTTC
TRBD1	few	TRBV28	TRBJ1-2	CASSSGQFYGYTF	TGTGCCAGCAGTTCGGGACAGTTCTATGGCTACACCTTC
-	-	TRBV6-6	TRBJ1-2	CASSQYQAGYTF	TGTGCCAGCAGTCAATATCAGGCGGGCTACACCTTC
TRBD2	-	TRBV19	TRBJ2-3	CASSIAERGGDTQYF	TGTGCCAGTAGTATAGCGGAGCGGGGGGGAGATACGCAGTATTTT
-	-	TRBV6-1	TRBJ2-7	CASSEASYEQYF	TGTGCCAGCAGTGAGGCCTCCTACGAGCAGTACTTC
-	-	TRBV9	TRBJ2-3	CASSTLALDTQYF	TGTGCCAGCAGCACACTAGCATTAGATACGCAGTATTTT
-	-	TRBV6-5	TRBJ2-7	CASRRGDEQYF	TGTGCCAGCAGAAGAGGAGACGAGCAGTACTTC
TRBD1	-	TRBV10-2	TRBJ1-1	CASSDRAGNTEAFF	TGCGCCAGCAGCGACAGGGCAGGGAACACTGAAGCTTTCTTT
-	-	TRBV30	TRBJ1-4	CACGRTNEKLFF	TGTGCCTGCGGACGGACTAATGAAAAACTGTTTTTT
TRBD1	-	TRBV4-2	TRBJ1-6	CASSQDYVWTGGRNSPLHF	TGTGCCAGCAGCCAAGATTACGTGTGGACAGGGGGCAGGAATTCACCCCTCCACTTT
-	-	TRBV19	TRBJ1-3	CASRRGGVGNTIYF	TGTGCCAGCAGGAGGGGGGGTGTCGGAAACACCATATATTTT
TRBD2	-	TRBV5-4	TRBJ2-1	CASTLAGGSYNEQFF	TGTGCCAGCACTCTAGCGGGGGGCTCCTACAATGAGCAGTTCTTC
TRBD2	-	TRBV19	TRBJ2-1	CASSIGTSGGAFSTHEQFF	TGTGCCAGTAGTATAGGGACTAGCGGGGGGGCCTTTTCTACACATGAGCAGTTCTTC
-	-	TRBV15	TRBJ1-1	CATSKVFGVGTEAFF	TGTGCCACCAGCAAGGTTTTCGGGGTGGGGACTGAAGCTTTCTTT
-	-	TRBV28	TRBJ1-2	CASTSQRIYGYTF	TGTGCCAGCACCTCCCAGAGGATCTATGGCTACACCTTC
-	-	TRBV30	TRBJ2-7	CAWSVRYKTYEQYF	TGTGCCTGGAGTGTACGCTACAAGACTTACGAGCAGTACTTC
-	few	TRBV6-5	TRBJ1-1	CASRISNREGEAFF	TGTGCCAGCAGAATATCGAACAGGGAGGGTGAAGCTTTCTTT
-	-	TRBV6-4	TRBJ2-3	CASSEGARPTDTQYF	TGTGCCAGCAGTGAAGGGGCCAGGCCCACAGATACGCAGTATTTT
-	-	TRBV4-1	TRBJ2-5	CASSQEYRVVETQYF	TGCGCCAGCAGCCAAGAGTACAGGGTGGTAGAGACCCAGTACTTC
-	-	TRBV9	TRBJ1-2	CASSSGTLVGYTF	TGTGCCAGCAGCTCCGGGACTTTGGTCGGCTACACCTTC
TRBD1	-	TRBV19	TRBJ1-2	CASRQGAFYGYTF	TGTGCCAGTAGACAGGGGGCTTTTTATGGCTACACCTTC
TRBD1	-	TRBV10-3	TRBJ1-2	CAINRQGSANYGYTF	TGTGCCATCAACCGACAGGGCAGTGCTAACTATGGCTACACCTTC
TRBD1	-	TRBV16	TRBJ2-2	CASSKRGRYTGELFF	TGTGCCAGCAGCAAAAGGGGGCGTTACACCGGGGAGCTGTTTTTT
TRBD2	-	TRBV10-3	TRBJ2-5	CATKTSGQETQYF	TGTGCCACTAAAACTAGCGGGCAAGAGACCCAGTACTTC
-	-	TRBV5-1	TRBJ1-1	CASSLGAGRDTEAFF	TGCGCCAGCAGCTTGGGGGCAGGGAGGGATACTGAAGCTTTCTTT
-	-	TRBV5-1	TRBJ1-6	CASSLNAQVLNSPLHF	TGCGCCAGCAGCTTGAATGCGCAGGTTTTGAATTCACCCCTCCACTTT
-	-	TRBV6-2/TRBV6-3	TRBJ1-1	CASSYSGRRNTEAFF	TGTGCCAGCAGTTACTCTGGGAGGAGAAACACTGAAGCTTTCTTT
-	-	TRBV7-2	TRBJ2-5	CASSLGARGQETQYF	TGTGCCAGCAGCTTAGGGGCTCGGGGGCAAGAGACCCAGTACTTC
-	-	TRBV7-2	TRBJ1-3	CASSSTVLSGNTIYF	TGTGCCAGCAGCTCTACAGTCCTCTCTGGAAACACCATATATTTT